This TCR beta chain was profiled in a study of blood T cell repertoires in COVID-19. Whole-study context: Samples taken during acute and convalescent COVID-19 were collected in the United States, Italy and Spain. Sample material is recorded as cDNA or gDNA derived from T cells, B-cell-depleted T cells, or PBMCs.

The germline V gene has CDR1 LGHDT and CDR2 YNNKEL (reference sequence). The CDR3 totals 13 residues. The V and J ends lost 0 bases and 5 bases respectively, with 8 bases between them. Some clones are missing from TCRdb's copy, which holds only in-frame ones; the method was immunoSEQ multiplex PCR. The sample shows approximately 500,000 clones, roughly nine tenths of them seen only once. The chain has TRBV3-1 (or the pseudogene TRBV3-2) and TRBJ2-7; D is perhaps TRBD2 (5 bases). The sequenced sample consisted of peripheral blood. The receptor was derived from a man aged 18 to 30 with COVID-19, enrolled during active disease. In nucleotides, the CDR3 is TGTGCCAGCAGCCAAGATGCGAGGGACGAGCAGTACTTC. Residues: CASSQDARDEQYF.